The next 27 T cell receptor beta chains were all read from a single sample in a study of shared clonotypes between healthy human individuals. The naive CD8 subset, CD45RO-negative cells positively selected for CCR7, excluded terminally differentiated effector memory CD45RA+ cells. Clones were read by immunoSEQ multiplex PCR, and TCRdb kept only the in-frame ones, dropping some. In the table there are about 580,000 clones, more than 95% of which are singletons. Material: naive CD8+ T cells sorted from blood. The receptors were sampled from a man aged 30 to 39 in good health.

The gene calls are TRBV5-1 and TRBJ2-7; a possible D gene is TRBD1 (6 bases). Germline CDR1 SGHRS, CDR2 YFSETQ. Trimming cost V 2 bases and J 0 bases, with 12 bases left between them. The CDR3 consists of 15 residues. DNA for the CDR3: TGCGCCAGCAGCTTTGGACAGCACCACTCCTACGAGCAGTACTTC. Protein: CASSFGQHHSYEQYF.

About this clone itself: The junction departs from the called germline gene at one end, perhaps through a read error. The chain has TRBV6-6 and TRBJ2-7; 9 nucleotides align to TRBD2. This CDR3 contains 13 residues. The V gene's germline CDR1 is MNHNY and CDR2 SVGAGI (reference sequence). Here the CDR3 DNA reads TGTGCCAGCAGTTTCATTTTAGCGGGAGATCCCTTATTC. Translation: CASSFILAGDPLF.

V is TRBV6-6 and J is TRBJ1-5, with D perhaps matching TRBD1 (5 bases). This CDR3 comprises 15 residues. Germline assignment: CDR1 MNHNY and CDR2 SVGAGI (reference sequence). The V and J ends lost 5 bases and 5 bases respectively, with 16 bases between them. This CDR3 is CASSPGEGQHQPQHF. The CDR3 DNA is TGTGCCAGCAGTCCCGGGGAGGGGCAGCATCAGCCCCAGCATTTT.

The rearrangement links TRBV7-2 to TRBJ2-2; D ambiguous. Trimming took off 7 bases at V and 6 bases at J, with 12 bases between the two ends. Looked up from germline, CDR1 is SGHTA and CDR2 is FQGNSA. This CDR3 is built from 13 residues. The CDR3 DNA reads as TGTGCCAGCAACCTAGGCGGTCCCGGGGAGCTGTTTTTT. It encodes CASNLGGPGELFF.

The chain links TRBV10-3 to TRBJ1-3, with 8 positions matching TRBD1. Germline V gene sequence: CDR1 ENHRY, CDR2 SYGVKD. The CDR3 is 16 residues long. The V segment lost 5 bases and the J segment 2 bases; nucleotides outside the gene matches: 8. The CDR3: CAISTPGGFTGNTIYF. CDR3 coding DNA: TGTGCCATCAGTACCCCAGGGGGCTTTACTGGAAACACCATATATTTT.

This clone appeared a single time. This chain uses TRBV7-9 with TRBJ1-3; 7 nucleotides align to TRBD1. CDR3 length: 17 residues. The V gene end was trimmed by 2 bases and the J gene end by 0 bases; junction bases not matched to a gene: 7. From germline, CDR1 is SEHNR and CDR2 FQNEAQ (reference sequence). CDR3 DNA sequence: TGTGCCAGCAGCTTATACCCGGGACAGAGCTCTGGAAACACCATATATTTT. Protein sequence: CASSLYPGQSSGNTIYF.

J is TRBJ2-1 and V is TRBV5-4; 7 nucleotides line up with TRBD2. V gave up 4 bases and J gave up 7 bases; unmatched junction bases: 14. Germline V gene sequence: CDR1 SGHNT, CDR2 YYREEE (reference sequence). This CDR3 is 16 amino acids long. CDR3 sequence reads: CASSPGFGPRGNEQFF. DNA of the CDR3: TGTGCCAGCAGCCCGGGGTTTGGGCCGCGGGGGAATGAGCAGTTCTTC.

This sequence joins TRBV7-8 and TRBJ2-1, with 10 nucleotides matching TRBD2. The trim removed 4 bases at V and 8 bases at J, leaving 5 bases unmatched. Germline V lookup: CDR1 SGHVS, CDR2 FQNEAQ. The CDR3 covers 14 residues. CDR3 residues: CASSSGTSVYEQFF. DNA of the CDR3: TGTGCCAGCAGCTCGGGGACTAGCGTCTATGAGCAGTTCTTC.

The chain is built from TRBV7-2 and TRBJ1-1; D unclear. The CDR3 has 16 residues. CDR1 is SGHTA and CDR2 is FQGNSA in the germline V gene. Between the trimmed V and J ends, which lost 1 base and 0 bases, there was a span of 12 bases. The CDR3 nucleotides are TGTGCCAGCAGCTTAGGTCTTCTGATAATGAACACTGAAGCTTTCTTT. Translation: CASSLGLLIMNTEAFF.

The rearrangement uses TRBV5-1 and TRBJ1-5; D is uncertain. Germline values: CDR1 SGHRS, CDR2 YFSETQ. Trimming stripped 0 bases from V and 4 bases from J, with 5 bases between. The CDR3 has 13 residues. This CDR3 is CASSLDENQPQHF. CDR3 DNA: TGCGCCAGCAGCTTGGATGAGAATCAGCCCCAGCATTTT. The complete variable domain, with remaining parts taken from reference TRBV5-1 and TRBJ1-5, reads KAGVTQTPRYLIKTRGQQVTLSCSPISGHRSVSWYQQTPGQGLQFLFEYFSETQRNKGNFPGRFSGRQFSNSRSEMNVSTLELGDSALYLCASSLDENQPQHFGDGTRLSIL.

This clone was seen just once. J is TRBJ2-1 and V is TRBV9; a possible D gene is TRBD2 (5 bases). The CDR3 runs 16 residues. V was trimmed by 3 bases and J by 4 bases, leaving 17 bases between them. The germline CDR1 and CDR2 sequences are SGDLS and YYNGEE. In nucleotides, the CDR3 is TGTGCCAGCAGCGCCGGTGGGGAGTATGGTTACAATGAGCAGTTCTTC. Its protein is CASSAGGEYGYNEQFF.

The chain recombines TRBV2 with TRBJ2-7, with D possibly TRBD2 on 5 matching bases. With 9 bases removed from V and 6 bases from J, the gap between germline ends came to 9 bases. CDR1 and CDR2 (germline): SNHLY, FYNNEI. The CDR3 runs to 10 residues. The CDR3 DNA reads TGTGCCAGTCGAGGGTCCGAGCAGTACTTC. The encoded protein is CASRGSEQYF.

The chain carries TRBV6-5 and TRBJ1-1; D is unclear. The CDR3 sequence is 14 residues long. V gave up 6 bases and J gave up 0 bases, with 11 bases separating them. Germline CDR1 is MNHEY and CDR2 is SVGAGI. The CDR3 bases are TGTGCCAGCAGCTCCCGGGTGATGAACACTGAAGCTTTCTTT. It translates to CASSSRVMNTEAFF.

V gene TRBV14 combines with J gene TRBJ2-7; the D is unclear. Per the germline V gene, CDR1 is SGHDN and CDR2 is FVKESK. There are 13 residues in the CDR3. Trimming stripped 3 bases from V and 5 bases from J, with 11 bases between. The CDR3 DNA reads TGTGCCAGCAGCCAGGACCAGTGGGACGAGCAGTACTTC. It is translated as CASSQDQWDEQYF.

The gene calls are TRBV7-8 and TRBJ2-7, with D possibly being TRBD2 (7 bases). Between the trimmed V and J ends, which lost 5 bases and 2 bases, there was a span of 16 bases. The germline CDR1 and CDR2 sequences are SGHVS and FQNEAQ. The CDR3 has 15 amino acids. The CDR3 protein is CASSLRGRATYEQYF. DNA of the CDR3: TGTGCCAGCAGCCTTAGGGGGAGGGCGACCTACGAGCAGTACTTC.

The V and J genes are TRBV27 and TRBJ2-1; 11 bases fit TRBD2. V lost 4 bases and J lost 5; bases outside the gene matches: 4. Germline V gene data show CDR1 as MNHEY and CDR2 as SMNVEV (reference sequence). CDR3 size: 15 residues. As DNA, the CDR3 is TGTGCCAGCAGTTCCGGGACTAGCGGCGACAATGAGCAGTTCTTC. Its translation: CASSSGTSGDNEQFF.

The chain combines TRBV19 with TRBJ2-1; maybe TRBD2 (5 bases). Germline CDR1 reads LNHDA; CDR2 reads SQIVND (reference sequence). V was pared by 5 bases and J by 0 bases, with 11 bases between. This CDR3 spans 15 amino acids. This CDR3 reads CASSSSGNSYNEQFF. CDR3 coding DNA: TGTGCCAGTAGTTCCTCGGGAAACTCCTACAATGAGCAGTTCTTC.

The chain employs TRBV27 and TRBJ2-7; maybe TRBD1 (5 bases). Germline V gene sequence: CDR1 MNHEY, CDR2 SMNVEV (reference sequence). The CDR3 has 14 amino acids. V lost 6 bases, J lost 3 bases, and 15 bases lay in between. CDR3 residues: CASRQGRLGYEQYF. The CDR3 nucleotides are TGTGCCAGCAGGCAGGGTCGTCTCGGCTACGAGCAGTACTTC.

The CDR3, as DNA: TGTGCCAGCAGCTCGAAGATCTGGGACCTGCGAACCAACACTGAAGCTTTCTTT. Residues: CASSSKIWDLRTNTEAFF. The gene calls are TRBV7-9 and TRBJ1-1; D possibly corresponds to TRBD1 (5 bases). The ends were cut back, 4 bases at V and 2 bases at J, with 23 bases in the middle. This CDR3 contains 18 residues. Germline assignment: CDR1 SEHNR and CDR2 FQNEAQ (reference sequence).

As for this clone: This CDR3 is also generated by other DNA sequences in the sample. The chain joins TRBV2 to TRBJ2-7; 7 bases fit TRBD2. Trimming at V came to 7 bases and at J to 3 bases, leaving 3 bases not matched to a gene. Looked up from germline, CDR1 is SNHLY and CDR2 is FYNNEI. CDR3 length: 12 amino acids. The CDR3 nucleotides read TGTGCCAGCAAGGGGAGGGTCTACGAGCAGTACTTC. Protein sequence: CASKGRVYEQYF. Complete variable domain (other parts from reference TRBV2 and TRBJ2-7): EPEVTQTPSHQVTQMGQEVILRCVPISNHLYFYWYRQILGQKVEFLVSFYNNEISEKSEIFDDQFSVERPDGSNFTLKIRSTKLEDSAMYFCASKGRVYEQYFGPGTRLTVT.

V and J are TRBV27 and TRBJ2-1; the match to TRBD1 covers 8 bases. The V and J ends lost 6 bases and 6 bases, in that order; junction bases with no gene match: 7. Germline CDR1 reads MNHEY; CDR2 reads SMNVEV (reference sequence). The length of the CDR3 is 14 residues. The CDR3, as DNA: TGTGCCAGCAGCCCCCGGACAGGGATCAATGAGCAGTTCTTC. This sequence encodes CASSPRTGINEQFF.

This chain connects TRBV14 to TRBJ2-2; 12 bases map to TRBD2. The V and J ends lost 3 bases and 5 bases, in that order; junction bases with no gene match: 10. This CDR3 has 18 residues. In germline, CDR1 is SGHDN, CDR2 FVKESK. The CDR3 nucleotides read TGTGCCAGCAGCCAGTTCCTAGCGGGAGGGCCGGGGACCGGGGAGCTGTTTTTT. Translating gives CASSQFLAGGPGTGELFF.

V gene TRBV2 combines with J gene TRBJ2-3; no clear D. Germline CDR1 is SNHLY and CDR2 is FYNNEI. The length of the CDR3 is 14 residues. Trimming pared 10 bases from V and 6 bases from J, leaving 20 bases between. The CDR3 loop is CATPIFGRLDTQYF. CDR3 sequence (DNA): TGTGCCACCCCGATTTTTGGTCGTTTGGATACGCAGTATTTT.

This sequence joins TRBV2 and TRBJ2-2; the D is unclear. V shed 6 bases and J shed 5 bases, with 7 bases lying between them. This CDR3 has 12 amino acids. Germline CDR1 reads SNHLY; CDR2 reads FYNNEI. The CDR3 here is CASRRVTGELFF. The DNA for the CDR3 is TGTGCCAGCAGAAGGGTTACCGGGGAGCTGTTTTTT.

CDR3 DNA: TGCAGTGCCCTTTACAATGAGCAGTTCTTC. Protein: CSALYNEQFF. The chain combines TRBV20-1 with TRBJ2-1; D not certain. This CDR3 is built from 10 residues. Germline V gives CDR1 DFQATT, CDR2 SNEGSKA (reference sequence). V was pared by 6 bases and J by 4 bases, with 4 bases between.

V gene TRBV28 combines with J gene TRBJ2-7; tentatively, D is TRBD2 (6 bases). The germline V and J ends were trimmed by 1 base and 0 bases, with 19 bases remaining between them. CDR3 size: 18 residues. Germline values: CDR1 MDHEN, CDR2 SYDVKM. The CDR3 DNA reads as TGTGCCAGCAGTTTATTGGCTGGTGTGCGGGGCAGCTCCTACGAGCAGTACTTC. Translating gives CASSLLAGVRGSSYEQYF.

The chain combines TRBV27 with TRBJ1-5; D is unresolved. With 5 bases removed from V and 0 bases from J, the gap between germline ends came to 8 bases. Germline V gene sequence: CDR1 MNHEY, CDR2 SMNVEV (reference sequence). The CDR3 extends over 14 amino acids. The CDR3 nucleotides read TGTGCCAGCAGTCAGCATTATAGCAATCAGCCCCAGCATTTT. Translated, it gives CASSQHYSNQPQHF.